This paragraph covers one T cell receptor beta chain sequence. Its antigen is still unknown. The sample originates from a study of siplizumab effects on memory and regulatory T cells. The study's findings and limits: Solely a minor proportion of alloreactive clones could be assigned to unstimulated subsets. Fewer alloreactive sequences mapped to unstimulated CD4+ memory cells under siplizumab.

The method was immunoSEQ multiplex PCR; TCRdb's version includes in-frame clones alone and lacks a portion of them. The data show 110,000 or so clones, with about 93% seen just once and about 0.32% held by the top ten. V lost 9 bases to trimming and J lost 6 bases, with 10 bases between them. The CDR3 contains 11 residues. The germline V gene encodes CDR1 MNHEY and CDR2 SVGAGI. The TCR sequence derives from a human donor in good health. V and J are TRBV6-5 and TRBJ2-3; D may be TRBD2 (7 bases). The sample consisted of CD4+ T cells sorted from blood. In nucleotides, the CDR3 is TGTGCCAGTGGGAGGGGGGATACGCAGTATTTT. This gives the protein CASGRGDTQYF.